This T cell receptor (beta chain) was sequenced in a study of CD8+ T cells in alopecia areata. Across the whole study: It was 6 to 18 months of tofacitinib, and then there were 6 months off drug.

Obtained from alopecia areata patients were lesional scalp punch biopsies along with peripheral blood. General study findings and limits: Besides other cells, scalp samples also yield sequences of resident alphabeta T cells from normal skin. Lesional tissue from the scalp (especially in alopecia totalis/universalis) showed higher clonality than normal scalp.

TCR sequencing used cDNA made by reverse transcription of extracted RNA. Measured with immunoSEQ multiplex PCR; TCRdb has only the in-frame clones, and not every one. The sample carries approximately 180,000 clones, almost 65% recorded once. In the case of this clone: Its antigen is currently unknown.

The starting material was CD4+ T cells sorted from blood, obtained at week 0. The source of this sequence is a human donor with alopecia areata.

CDR3 loop: CASSLQGAAYNSPLHF. DNA for the CDR3: TGTGCCAGCAGCTTACAGGGGGCGGCCTATAATTCACCCCTCCACTTT. This chain joins TRBV7-2 and TRBJ1-6, with 8 positions matching TRBD1. Trimming at V came to 2 bases and at J to 2 bases, leaving 2 bases not matched to a gene. Germline V gene data show CDR1 as SGHTA and CDR2 as FQGNSA. This CDR3 contains 16 residues.